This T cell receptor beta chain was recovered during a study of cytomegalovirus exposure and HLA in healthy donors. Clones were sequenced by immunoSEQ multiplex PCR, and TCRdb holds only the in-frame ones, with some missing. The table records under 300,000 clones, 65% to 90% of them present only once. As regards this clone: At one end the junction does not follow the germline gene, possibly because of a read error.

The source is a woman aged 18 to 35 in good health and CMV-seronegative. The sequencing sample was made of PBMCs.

Written as DNA, the CDR3 is TGTGCCAGCAGCGAATCTAGCGCCCAGGTTCAGTACTTC. Translating gives CASSESSAQVQYF. The chain joins TRBV16 to TRBJ2-4; D is perhaps TRBD2 (6 bases). CDR1 is KGHSY, CDR2 FQNENV, per germline. The CDR3 consists of 13 residues.